One sample yielded the 18 T cell receptor delta chains listed below, sequenced in a study of gamma-delta chains in newborns, infants, children. TCRdb re-processed the reads using CATT. The table has thousands of delta-chain clones, about 40% seen once; the top ten hold approximately 14%. Material for sequencing was blood. These receptor sequences come from a child who received the measles vaccine.

Only a few counts were recorded for this clone. The DNA of the CDR3 is TGTGCCTGTACTGGGGGATCCCGCCCGGTTTACACCGATAAACTCATCTTT. Its protein is CACTGGSRPVYTDKLIF. V and J are TRDV2 and TRDJ1, with 10 bases that match TRDD3. Unmatched junction bases numbered 12, after V lost 6 bases and J lost 0 bases. Germline V gene data show CDR1 as GEAIGNYY and CDR2 as EKD. This CDR3 spans 17 amino acids.

The sample holds one count of this clone. J is TRDJ1 and V is TRDV1; D may be TRDD2 (5 bases). The V end was cut by 3 bases, the J end by 0 bases, with 35 bases between. CDR1 is TSWWSYY and CDR2 is QGS in the germline V gene. The length of the CDR3 is 23 residues. CDR3 region: CALGEPRKYFPPPHDLYTDKLIF. In nucleotides, the CDR3 is TGTGCTCTTGGGGAGCCCCGGAAGTACTTCCCCCCCCCGCATGACTTATACACCGATAAACTCATCTTT.

The CDR3 nucleotides are TGTGCTCTTGGGGAACCTCACTGGGGGATACCGGGGACCGATAAACTCATCTTT. It is translated as CALGEPHWGIPGTDKLIF. The chain couples TRDV1 to TRDJ1; 12 nucleotides align to TRDD3. Germline V gene sequence: CDR1 TSWWSYY, CDR2 QGS. CDR3 length equals 18 residues. With V trimmed by 1 base and J by 2 bases, 8 bases remained unmatched.

A single count supports this clone. The chain has TRDV1 and TRDJ1; D perhaps matches TRDD3 (6 bases). V was pared by 1 base and J by 1 base, with 31 bases between. Germline V gives CDR1 TSWWSYY, CDR2 QGS. This CDR3 contains 22 residues. Written as DNA, the CDR3 is TGTGCTCTTGGGGAACATCATACTGGCCCCCCCCCCCGTTGGGGGCTCACCGATAAACTCATCTTT. Protein: CALGEHHTGPPPRWGLTDKLIF.

This clone is medium-sized by share. This sequence joins TRDV1 and TRDJ1, with 13 bases matching TRDD3. Germline V lookup: CDR1 TSWWSYY, CDR2 QGS. V lost 2 bases, J lost 2 bases, and 17 bases stayed unmatched. The CDR3 length is 21 residues. The CDR3 DNA sequence: TGTGCTCTTGGGGAAAATGTCCTGTTGTACTGGGGGATACGCGGGACCGATAAACTCATCTTT. It translates to CALGENVLLYWGIRGTDKLIF.

The chain uses TRDV1 and TRDJ1; 13 bases agree with TRDD3. V lost 6 bases, J lost 1 base, and 8 bases stayed unmatched. CDR1 TSWWSYY and CDR2 QGS come from the germline V gene. The CDR3 extends over 17 amino acids. The CDR3 DNA reads TGTGCTCTTGGACTTTACTGGGGGATACGAATCACCGATAAACTCATCTTT. Translated: CALGLYWGIRITDKLIF.

Concerning this clone: One end of the junction is discordant with germline, which a read error may explain. Distinct nucleotide sequences in the sample also encode this CDR3. This sequence joins TRDV1 and TRDJ1; D is possibly TRDD3 (6 bases). This CDR3 region has 14 residues. Germline-derived CDR1 and CDR2 are TSWWSYY and QGS. Here the CDR3 reads CALVWIPGGFKLIF. Written as DNA, the CDR3 is TGTGCTCTTGTATGGATACCCGGCGGATTTAAACTCATCTTC.

V gene TRDV1 combines with J gene TRDJ3; TRDD3 aligns across 10 bases. V trimming: 0 bases; J trimming: 0 bases; junction bases outside the gene matches: 38. Germline CDR1 TSWWSYY, CDR2 QGS. CDR3 length: 31 residues. The CDR3 is CALGELENTIPYPDPCWGITLASWDTRQMFF. The CDR3 DNA reads TGTGCTCTTGGGGAACTTGAAAACACAATCCCCTATCCGGACCCATGCTGGGGGATAACTTTAGCCTCCTGGGACACCCGACAGATGTTTTTC.

Points on this clone: Other DNA sequences within the sample encode an identical CDR3. The chain is built from TRDV1 and TRDJ1; 8 bases line up with TRDD3. CDR3 length: 21 amino acids. Trimming at V came to 4 bases and at J to 4 bases, leaving 26 bases not matched to a gene. The germline V gene has CDR1 TSWWSYY and CDR2 QGS. The CDR3 loop reads CALGVANSYSDQGYADDKLIF. The CDR3 DNA sequence: TGTGCTCTTGGGGTCGCGAATTCCTATTCAGATCAGGGATACGCTGACGATAAACTCATCTTT.

The V and J genes are TRDV1 and TRDJ1; 11 nucleotides agree with TRDD3. Trimming removed 0 bases from V and 1 base from J; junction bases left unmatched: 28. Germline values: CDR1 TSWWSYY, CDR2 QGS. The CDR3 has 25 amino acids. As DNA, the CDR3 is TGTGCTCTTGGGGAACTTTTCGCCGTCGACTACGTACCGTACTGGGGGATAGGCAGCACCGATAAACTCATCTTT. This sequence encodes CALGELFAVDYVPYWGIGSTDKLIF.

With regard to this clone: The same CDR3 is also encoded by other DNA sequences in this sample. The chain has TRDV2 and TRDJ1, with TRDD3 matching 11 bases. The CDR3 sequence is 20 residues long. V was pared by 0 bases and J by 5 bases, with 19 bases of the junction left unmatched. Germline-derived CDR1 and CDR2 are GEAIGNYY and EKD. CDR3 amino acids: CACDTGNGGYAGDVRDKLIF. The CDR3, as DNA: TGTGCCTGTGACACCGGAAATGGGGGATACGCGGGAGACGTAAGGGATAAACTCATCTTT.

By share of the sample, this clone is medium-sized. This rearrangement joins TRDV1 to TRDJ1; TRDD3 matches at 10 bases. The CDR3 is 22 residues long. The V and J ends lost 3 bases and 3 bases, in that order; junction bases with no gene match: 25. Germline lookup yields CDR1 TSWWSYY and CDR2 QGS. CDR3 protein: CALGDYIPVLWRVLGDSDKLIF. The CDR3 nucleotides are TGTGCTCTTGGGGACTATATTCCCGTGCTGTGGCGAGTACTGGGGGATTCCGATAAACTCATCTTT.

This clone has a single count. The junction shows a germline mismatch at one end, possibly a read error. This chain's CDR3 is CALGELDWGIPQYTDELIF. Here the CDR3 DNA reads TGTGCTCTTGGGGAATTAGACTGGGGGATACCACAGTACACCGATGAACTCATCTTT. V usage is TRDV1 and J usage is TRDJ1, with TRDD3 matching over 12 bases. The CDR3 is 19 amino acids. Germline values: CDR1 TSWWSYY, CDR2 QGS.

This clone has just a few counts. V is TRDV1 and J is TRDJ1; D remains unclear. Germline CDR1 is TSWWSYY and CDR2 is QGS. This CDR3 region has 16 residues. The ends were cut back, 5 bases at V and 0 bases at J, with 16 bases in the middle. CDR3 in DNA: TGTGCTCTTGGGACCTCCCCTCCCGGGGACACCGATAAACTCATCTTT. The encoded protein is CALGTSPPGDTDKLIF.

The chain employs TRDV1 and TRDJ2; D gene ambiguous. Germline CDR1 reads TSWWSYY; CDR2 reads QGS. The CDR3 covers 23 residues. V shed 2 bases and J shed 0 bases, with 31 bases lying between them. DNA of the CDR3: TGTGCTCTTGGGGAAGGGCTAGAGCCGAATGGGTTGGGTTTTCAAGCTTTGACAGCACAACTCTTCTTT. This sequence encodes CALGEGLEPNGLGFQALTAQLFF.

By sample share, this clone is medium-sized (0.01 to 0.1%). Here the CDR3 reads CALGELRLIWGIRSDKLIF. The CDR3 nucleotides read TGTGCTCTTGGGGAACTACGCCTTATCTGGGGGATACGCTCCGATAAACTCATCTTT. The chain carries TRDV1 and TRDJ1; 12 bases fit TRDD3. The CDR3 runs 19 residues. Per the germline V gene, CDR1 is TSWWSYY and CDR2 is QGS. Trimming removed 0 bases from V and 3 bases from J; junction bases left unmatched: 11.

The CDR3 bases are TGTGCTCTTGGGGAACTACCTACATCGTACTGGGGGATCGTAGCGTACACCGATAAACTCATCTTT. This gives the protein CALGELPTSYWGIVAYTDKLIF. The genes are TRDV1 and TRDJ1; 10 bases map to TRDD3. Germline V lookup: CDR1 TSWWSYY, CDR2 QGS. The trim removed 0 bases at V and 0 bases at J, leaving 19 bases unmatched. This CDR3 has 22 amino acids.

By its share, this clone is medium-sized (0.01 to 0.1%). The same CDR3 also results from other DNA sequences found in this sample. V is TRDV2 and J is TRDJ3, with D possibly being TRDD3 (6 bases). The germline V and J ends were trimmed by 4 bases and 0 bases, with 15 bases remaining between them. The CDR3 consists of 18 residues. Per germline, CDR1 GEAIGNYY and CDR2 EKD. Here the CDR3 DNA reads TGTGCCTGTGAGTCGATCGGGGGAAACTCCTGGGACACCCGACAGATGTTTTTC. Amino acids: CACESIGGNSWDTRQMFF.